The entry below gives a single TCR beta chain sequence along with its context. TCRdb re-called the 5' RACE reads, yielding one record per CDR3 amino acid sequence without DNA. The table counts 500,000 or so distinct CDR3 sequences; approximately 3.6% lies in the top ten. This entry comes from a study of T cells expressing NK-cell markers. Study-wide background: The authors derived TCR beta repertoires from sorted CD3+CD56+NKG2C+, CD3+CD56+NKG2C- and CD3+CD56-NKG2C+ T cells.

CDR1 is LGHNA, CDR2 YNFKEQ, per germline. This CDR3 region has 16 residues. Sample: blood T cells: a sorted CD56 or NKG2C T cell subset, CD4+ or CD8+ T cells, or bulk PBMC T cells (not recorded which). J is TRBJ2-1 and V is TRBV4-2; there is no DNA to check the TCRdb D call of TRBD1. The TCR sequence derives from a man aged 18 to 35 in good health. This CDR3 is CASSQVGQGVLNEQFF.